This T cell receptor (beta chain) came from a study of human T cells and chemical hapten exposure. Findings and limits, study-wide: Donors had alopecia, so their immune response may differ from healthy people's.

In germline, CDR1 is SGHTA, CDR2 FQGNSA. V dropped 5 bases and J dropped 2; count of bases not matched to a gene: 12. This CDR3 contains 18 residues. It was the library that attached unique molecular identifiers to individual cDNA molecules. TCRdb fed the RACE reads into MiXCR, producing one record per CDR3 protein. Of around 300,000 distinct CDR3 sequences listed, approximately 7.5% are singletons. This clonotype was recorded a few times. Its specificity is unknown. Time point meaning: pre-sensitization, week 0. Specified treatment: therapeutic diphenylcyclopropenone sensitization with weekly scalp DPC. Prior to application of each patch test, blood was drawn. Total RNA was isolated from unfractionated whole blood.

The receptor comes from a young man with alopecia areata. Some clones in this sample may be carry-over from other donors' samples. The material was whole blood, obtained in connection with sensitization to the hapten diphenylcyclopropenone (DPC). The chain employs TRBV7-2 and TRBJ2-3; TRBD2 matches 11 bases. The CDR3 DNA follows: TGTGCCAGCAGCACTAGACTAGCGGGGCGATCCTTCACAGATACGCAGTATTTT. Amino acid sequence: CASSTRLAGRSFTDTQYF.